Described below is a single TCR beta chain sequence and its context. Its antigen is unknown. Nothing much larger sits one base from this clone, and base qualities are not available. The data stem from a study of blood T cell repertoires in COVID-19 (TCRdb year 2020). A note on the overall study: Samples covering the acute and convalescent phases of COVID-19 were provided by collaborators in the United States, Italy and Spain. The material from the prospective study consisted of cDNA or gDNA derived from T cells, B-cell-depleted T cells, or PBMCs. Subjects who had been exposed to COVID-19, were actively infected with it, or had recovered from it provided the deeply sampled blood TCRbeta repertoires that made up the dataset. A freely available public database, intended as a resource for researchers studying the immune response to SARS-CoV-2, is where the repertoires were released. The samples were drawn from the first 160 participants of the ongoing ImmuneRACE study and from 950 to 1,500 subjects provided by 6 global collaborators. Sample metadata almost always included a de-identified subject ID, COVID-19 status, age in years and sex. Where available, HLA class I and class II types were obtained from metadata supplied by the sample provider rather than from assay-based typing. General findings and caveats noted by the study authors: Clinical and demographic metadata were provided uncurated, with the amount varying by source and participant.

The immunoSEQ Assay, a bias-controlled multiplex PCR, was used to amplify TCRbeta CDR3 regions from genomic DNA. Under the source paper's analysis protocol: Nucleated cell counts per sample were estimated from amplification of reference gene primers within the assay. Sequence reads were collapsed and filtered to measure the absolute abundance of every unique TCRbeta CDR3 rearrangement. For each sample, productive Simpson clonality was calculated as the square root of Simpson's diversity index over productive rearrangements. TCRdb's version of the immuneACCESS table is confined to in-frame rearrangements and falls short of the full clone set. An unresolved V gene accounts for under half of the shortfall where checked; the remainder is of unknown origin. V and J calls and clone size come straight from that table; D and trimming were deduced from the DNA. For this sample the table gives approximately 140,000 clones, of which just over 85% were detected only once. 2.5% to 4% of the sample lies in the top ten.

Including cysteine and phenylalanine, the CDR3 has 14 amino acids. Solely the CDR3 DNA is kept, with 42 bases framed from the first base. V loses 1 base, J loses 4 bases, and the germline ends lie 8 bases apart. Looking up the germline V gene yields CDR1 LGHNA and CDR2 YNFKEQ. Whole blood was collected in K2EDTA tubes by collaborating institutions according to the institutions' own protocols. For TCRbeta analysis, collaborator samples were shipped as frozen whole blood, as isolated PBMCs, or as DNA extracted from either sample type. This receptor was obtained from a man in his sixties or seventies with acute or convalescent COVID-19. The rearranged chain carries TRBV4-2 and TRBJ2-1, with the D gene not clear enough to name. The material sequenced was peripheral blood. CDR3 loop: CASSQATGYNEQFF. The nucleotide sequence reads TGTGCCAGCAGCCAAGCGACGGGTTACAATGAGCAGTTCTTC.